Shown below are 20 T cell receptor beta chains from a single sample sequenced in a study of blood T cell repertoires in COVID-19. Sequenced by immunoSEQ multiplex PCR; TCRdb stores in-frame clones only, minus some. The sample yields under 130,000 clones, roughly 72% seen once. The sample consisted of peripheral blood. The receptors were sampled from a man at least 80 years old with acute or convalescent COVID-19.

The chain uses TRBV6-5 and TRBJ2-7; a possible D gene is TRBD1 (6 bases). There are 14 residues in the CDR3. V lost 6 bases to trimming and J lost 2 bases, with 14 bases between them. CDR1 MNHEY and CDR2 SVGAGI come from the germline V gene. CDR3 bases: TGTGCCAGCAGACGGACAGTTTCCACCTACGAGCAGTACTTC. This encodes CASRRTVSTYEQYF.

The chain has TRBV4-2 and TRBJ1-5, with 7 bases identical to TRBD1. J lost 9 bases, V lost 5 bases, and 13 bases had no gene match. CDR1 and CDR2 (germline): LGHNA, YNFKEQ. The CDR3 spans 15 residues. The CDR3 is CASSTRQGENTPQHF. DNA for the CDR3: TGTGCCAGCAGCACCCGACAGGGTGAGAATACGCCCCAGCATTTT.

The chain carries TRBV7-9 and TRBJ1-5, with D possibly being TRBD1 (6 bases). V was pared by 6 bases and J by 0 bases, with 15 bases between. The CDR3 length is 16 residues. Germline CDR1 reads SEHNR; CDR2 reads FQNEAQ (reference sequence). CDR3 in DNA: TGTGCCAGCAGTCCAATGAGGGGGTATAGCAATCAGCCCCAGCATTTT. It encodes CASSPMRGYSNQPQHF.

A single count supports this clone. The genes are TRBV7-3 and TRBJ2-1; 8 positions agree with TRBD1. Trimming removed 0 bases from V and 6 bases from J; junction bases left unmatched: 4. CDR3 length: 15 amino acids. The germline gives CDR1 SGHTA, CDR2 FQGTGA. CDR3 amino acids: CASSLTLTGANEQFF. The CDR3 DNA reads as TGTGCCAGCAGCTTAACTCTGACAGGGGCCAATGAGCAGTTCTTC.

The V gene is TRBV11-3, the J gene TRBJ2-7, with 12 bases that match TRBD2. V was pared by 4 bases and J by 5 bases, with 6 bases of the junction left unmatched. CDR1 and CDR2 from the germline V gene are SGHNT and YENEEA. The CDR3 loop spans 15 amino acids. The CDR3 coding sequence is TGTGCCAGCAGCTCAAGACTAGCGGGAGTTCACGAGCAGTACTTC. This sequence encodes CASSSRLAGVHEQYF.

The V call is TRBV19, the J call TRBJ2-7; the match to TRBD1 covers 8 bases. The CDR3 is made up of 15 amino acids. CDR1 is LNHDA and CDR2 is SQIVND in the germline V gene (reference sequence). Germline trimming cut 4 bases from V and 2 bases from J; bases unmatched to any gene: 7. The CDR3 here is CASSTPTGEPYEQYF. The CDR3, as DNA: TGTGCCAGTAGTACCCCGACAGGGGAACCCTACGAGCAGTACTTC.

The V gene is TRBV18, the J gene TRBJ2-5, with 11 bases fitting TRBD2. Germline CDR1 KGHSH, CDR2 LQKENI. CDR3 size: 18 residues. With 4 bases clipped from V and 5 bases from J, the junction kept 15 bases outside the gene matches. This CDR3 is CASSLPGTSGGVGETQYF. CDR3 nucleotide sequence: TGTGCCAGCTCACTTCCAGGGACTAGCGGAGGGGTCGGTGAGACCCAGTACTTC.

This rearrangement joins TRBV10-2 to TRBJ2-7; D remains ambiguous. Trimming pared 4 bases from V and 6 bases from J, leaving 7 bases between. The CDR3 is 11 amino acids. Germline CDR1 reads WSHSY; CDR2 reads SAAADI. The CDR3 DNA follows: TGCGCCAGCAGTGGGCACACCGAGCAGTACTTC. Translating it yields CASSGHTEQYF.

V and J are TRBV5-1 and TRBJ2-7, with TRBD1 as a possible D gene (5 bases). Germline-derived CDR1 and CDR2 are SGHRS and YFSETQ. V was shortened by 3 bases and J by 2 bases, with 9 bases between the two germline ends. The CDR3 is made up of 13 amino acids. The CDR3 loop reads CASSYGQTYEQYF. CDR3 nucleotides: TGCGCCAGCAGCTATGGACAAACCTACGAGCAGTACTTC.

This clone was seen more than once but under ten times. The J gene is TRBJ2-7, the V gene TRBV4-2, with TRBD2 identical over 10 bases. After removal of 0 bases from V and 4 bases from J, the junction contained 6 bases not matched to a gene. CDR1 LGHNA and CDR2 YNFKEQ come from the germline V gene. The CDR3 is 16 residues long. The CDR3 DNA is TGTGCCAGCAGCCAAGATCTAGCGGGAGTCTGGTACGAGCAGTACTTC. This translates into CASSQDLAGVWYEQYF.

This clone has a handful of counts. The chain links TRBV25-1 to TRBJ1-3; D is undetermined. The germline V and J ends were trimmed by 10 bases and 4 bases, with 17 bases remaining between them. Germline loops: CDR1 MGHDK, CDR2 SYGVNS. The CDR3 extends over 14 amino acids. The CDR3 coding sequence is TGTGCCAACCGCTTAGATTTAGAAGGAAACACCATATATTTT. Its protein product is CANRLDLEGNTIYF.

The CDR3 here is CASSVLGALDTGELFF. The CDR3, as DNA: TGTGCCAGCAGCGTGTTGGGGGCGCTGGACACCGGGGAGCTGTTTTTT. V usage is TRBV9 and J usage is TRBJ2-2, with D maybe TRBD1 (6 bases). There are 16 residues in the CDR3. CDR1 and CDR2 (germline): SGDLS, YYNGEE. The V gene lost 2 bases and the J gene lost 3 bases, with 14 bases spanning the gap.

This chain links TRBV2 with TRBJ2-1; TRBD2 agrees at 10 bases. V shed 11 bases and J 2 bases; nucleotides not matched to a gene: 6. CDR1 is SNHLY, CDR2 FYNNEI, per germline. This CDR3 contains 14 residues. CDR3 coding DNA: TGTGCCGCGTCCGGGACTAGCGCCTACAATGAGCAGTTCTTC. Amino acid sequence: CAASGTSAYNEQFF. The variable domain in full, with the rest retrieved from reference TRBV2 and TRBJ2-1, is EPEVTQTPSHQVTQMGQEVILRCVPISNHLYFYWYRQILGQKVEFLVSFYNNEISEKSEIFDDQFSVERPDGSNFTLKIRSTKLEDSAMYFCAASGTSAYNEQFFGPGTRLTVL.

The rearrangement links TRBV5-4 to TRBJ2-7; TRBD2 agrees at 7 bases. In germline, CDR1 is SGHNT, CDR2 YYREEE (reference sequence). CDR3 size: 13 residues. Trimming at V came to 4 bases and at J to 3 bases, leaving 4 bases not matched to a gene. DNA of the CDR3: TGTGCCAGCAGCGGGGGAGGGAACTACGAGCAGTACTTC. Translated, it gives CASSGGGNYEQYF.

The V and J genes are TRBV12-3 or TRBV12-4 and TRBJ2-1; D gene unclear. This CDR3 has 10 residues. V was pared by 6 bases and J by 9 bases, with 6 bases between. The CDR3 sequence: CASSHSEQFF. CDR3 coding DNA: TGTGCCAGCAGCCACAGTGAGCAGTTCTTC.

This chain joins TRBV5-6 and TRBJ2-1, with TRBD2 identical over 8 bases. The CDR3 consists of 16 residues. Germline V gene lookup returns CDR1 SGHDT and CDR2 YYEEEE. After removal of 0 bases from V and 5 bases from J, the junction contained 7 bases not matched to a gene. The CDR3 reads CASSLGPGRVNNEQFF. The CDR3 nucleotides are TGTGCCAGCAGCTTGGGGCCCGGGAGGGTAAACAATGAGCAGTTCTTC.

The chain has TRBV5-8 and TRBJ2-7; TRBD2 matches at 11 bases. The CDR3 extends over 16 amino acids. J was trimmed by 3 bases and V by 5 bases; bases with no gene match: 10. Germline CDR1 is SGHTS and CDR2 is YDEGEE. The CDR3, as DNA: TGTGCCAGCAGTTTCGGGACTAGCGGAGCTTTCTACGAGCAGTACTTC. Its translation: CASSFGTSGAFYEQYF.

The rearrangement links TRBV29-1 to TRBJ2-1; TRBD2 might be the D (5 bases). This CDR3 has 12 amino acids. Deletions cut 3 bases from V and 10 bases from J, with 13 bases between. Looked up from germline, CDR1 is SQVTM and CDR2 is ANQGSEA. CDR3 in amino acids: CSVDVGVSEQFF. As DNA, the CDR3 is TGCAGCGTTGACGTGGGAGTATCCGAGCAGTTCTTC.

The gene calls are TRBV3-1 (or the pseudogene TRBV3-2) and TRBJ2-7; TRBD1 is a possible D gene (6 bases). The CDR3 sequence is 15 residues long. Trimming took 1 base from V and 0 from J, leaving 10 bases between them. Germline V lookup: CDR1 LGHDT, CDR2 YNNKEL (reference sequence). CDR3 nucleotides: TGTGCCAGCAGCCAAGGGGACACCCGCTCCTACGAGCAGTACTTC. Its protein product is CASSQGDTRSYEQYF.

The CDR3 bases are TGTGCCAGCAGCTTTGGGGGCGTAGGAGGTAGCAATCAGCCCCAGCATTTT. Translating it yields CASSFGGVGGSNQPQHF. This rearrangement joins TRBV5-6 to TRBJ1-5; maybe TRBD1 (6 bases). Germline V gives CDR1 SGHDT, CDR2 YYEEEE. This CDR3 region has 17 residues. The V gene lost 2 bases and the J gene lost 0 bases, with 15 bases spanning the gap.